Given below is one T cell receptor (beta chain) in context. This specimen belongs to a study of OX40 agonist ivuxolimab in advanced cancers. Study background: Three partial responders included one hepatocellular carcinoma patient and two cutaneous melanoma patients.

CDR1 is LGHNA and CDR2 is YNFKEQ in the germline V gene. Trimming removed 2 bases from V and 2 bases from J, with 7 bases in between. There are 13 residues in the CDR3. Repertoires were generated with immunoSEQ multiplex PCR, while TCRdb's copy carries only in-frame clones and drops some. The sample includes about 12,000 clones, roughly three quarters of them seen just once. This specimen was CD4+ or CD8+ T cells sorted from blood, taken in a trial of the OX40 agonist ivuxolimab. This chain links TRBV4-2 with TRBJ2-7, with D possibly being TRBD2 (5 bases). This sequence originates from an adult with an advanced solid tumor such as melanoma, head and neck, liver or kidney cancer. Written as DNA, the CDR3 is TGTGCCAGCAGCCAACGGGAAACCTACGAGCAGTACTTC. Residues: CASSQRETYEQYF.